Listed here are 17 T cell receptor beta chains from one sample, sequenced in a study of T-cell reconstitution after alpha-beta-depleted transplantation in children. Preparation of the TCRbeta library involved a method that used unique molecular identifiers. TCRdb independently ran MiXCR on the PCR reads; one entry per CDR3 protein. This table has roughly 500,000 distinct CDR3 sequences, approximately 32% appearing once. This material consisted of PBMCs from the stem cell graft donor, taken from the stem cell graft. These receptor sequences come from a human donor who donated a stem cell graft to a child with aplastic anemia.

This clonotype was counted between two and nine times. In nucleotides, the CDR3 is TGCAGTGCTAGTAGCGACCCGTATACCCATAATGAGCAGTTCTTC. Protein sequence: CSASSDPYTHNEQFF. The rearrangement uses TRBV20-1 and TRBJ2-1; perhaps TRBD2 as D (5 bases). Germline V gene sequence: CDR1 DFQATT, CDR2 SNEGSKA (reference sequence). CDR3 length: 15 residues. Trimming pared 3 bases from V and 7 bases from J, leaving 19 bases between.

A few counts support this clonotype. The chain recombines TRBV7-2 with TRBJ1-3; perhaps TRBD1 as D (5 bases). V was shortened by 7 bases and J by 0 bases, with 13 bases between the two germline ends. CDR1 and CDR2 from the germline V gene are SGHTA and FQGNSA. This CDR3 has 15 amino acids. The CDR3, as DNA: TGTGCCAGCACCCCGGCGGGGGGCTCTGGAAACACCATATATTTT. Translating gives CASTPAGGSGNTIYF.

In DNA, the CDR3 is TGTGCCAGCAGCTCAAAAGTCGGGACCGAAATCCCGGAGGCGCAGTATTTT. As protein: CASSSKVGTEIPEAQYF. This chain uses TRBV7-8 with TRBJ2-3; D may match TRBD1 or TRBD2 (5 bases each). The CDR3 consists of 17 residues. Trimming removed 4 bases from V and 10 bases from J, with 27 bases in between. Looked up from germline, CDR1 is SGHVS and CDR2 is FQNEAQ.

The chain joins TRBV4-3 to TRBJ1-6; D is unresolved. In germline, CDR1 is LGHNA, CDR2 YSLEER. V shed 0 bases and J shed 0 bases, with 9 bases lying between them. The CDR3 loop spans 17 amino acids. DNA of the CDR3: TGCGCCAGCAGCCAAGATGTGCGAGTCTCCTATAATTCACCCCTCCACTTT. Amino acids: CASSQDVRVSYNSPLHF.

The chain links TRBV7-8 to TRBJ2-7; tentatively, D is TRBD1 (5 bases). The CDR3 is made up of 15 amino acids. V was clipped by 4 bases and J by 0 bases, with 13 bases between them. Germline V gene data show CDR1 as SGHVS and CDR2 as FQNEAQ. The CDR3 loop reads CASSSDYRSSYEQYV. The CDR3 bases are TGTGCCAGCAGCTCCGATTACAGGAGCTCCTACGAGCAGTACGTC.

The DNA of the CDR3 is TGTGCCATCAGTGAGTCGACTGAGAGGGAGTCTTTCGACGAGCAGTACTTC. Amino acids: CAISESTERESFDEQYF. This chain connects TRBV10-3 to TRBJ2-7; D perhaps matches TRBD2 (5 bases). V was cut by 0 bases and J by 5 bases, with 20 bases left in between. CDR1 and CDR2 (germline): ENHRY, SYGVKD. The CDR3 contains 17 residues.

The V call is TRBV9, the J call TRBJ2-3; 10 bases align to TRBD2. There are 15 residues in the CDR3. With V trimmed by 2 bases and J by 5 bases, 5 bases remained unmatched. Germline V gene sequence: CDR1 SGDLS, CDR2 YYNGEE. The CDR3 sequence is CASSVGTSEEDTQYF. CDR3 DNA sequence: TGTGCCAGCAGCGTCGGGACTAGCGAGGAAGATACGCAGTATTTT.

This clonotype was seen a handful of times. The chain couples TRBV5-1 to TRBJ2-1; D possibly corresponds to TRBD2 (6 bases). The CDR3 extends over 18 amino acids. Looked up from germline, CDR1 is SGHRS and CDR2 is YFSETQ. Trimming removed 2 bases from V and 3 bases from J, with 21 bases in between. CDR3 sequence: CASSFDDPGTRVYNEQFF. The CDR3 nucleotides are TGCGCCAGCAGCTTTGACGATCCCGGGACTCGAGTCTACAATGAGCAGTTCTTC.

The CDR3 coding sequence is TGTGCCAGTACGTATAGCGGGAGGGAGAGGAATGAGCAGTTCTTC. It yields the protein CASTYSGRERNEQFF. The rearrangement uses TRBV27 and TRBJ2-1; TRBD2 aligns across 11 bases. Trimming removed 9 bases from V and 7 bases from J; junction bases left unmatched: 11. Germline CDR1 MNHEY, CDR2 SMNVEV (reference sequence). CDR3 length: 15 amino acids.

The genes are TRBV6-5 and TRBJ2-2; 10 bases are a match to TRBD2. Germline assignment: CDR1 MNHEY and CDR2 SVGAGI. This CDR3 is 16 amino acids long. Trimming cost V 6 bases and J 4 bases; bases outside gene matches: 8. CDR3 amino acids: CASSYLAGVFTGELFF. In DNA form, the CDR3 reads TGTGCCAGCAGCTATCTAGCGGGAGTGTTCACCGGGGAGCTGTTTTTT.

The chain combines TRBV19 with TRBJ1-5; TRBD1 might be the D (5 bases). Germline V gives CDR1 LNHDA, CDR2 SQIVND (reference sequence). V gave up 3 bases and J gave up 3 bases, with 9 bases separating them. CDR3 size: 14 residues. The CDR3 nucleotides are TGTGCCAGTAGTATTCGGGACTTCAATCAGCCCCAGCATTTT. Its translation: CASSIRDFNQPQHF. The full variable domain, with the rest looked up from reference TRBV19 and TRBJ1-5, is DGGITQSPKYLFRKEGQNVTLSCEQNLNHDAMYWYRQDPGQGLRLIYYSQIVNDFQKGDIAEGYSVSREKKESFPLTVTSAQKNPTAFYLCASSIRDFNQPQHFGDGTRLSIL.

The V gene is TRBV27, the J gene TRBJ2-5, with D maybe TRBD2 (5 bases). From germline, CDR1 is MNHEY and CDR2 SMNVEV (reference sequence). The V gene lost 4 bases and the J gene lost 5 bases, with 20 bases spanning the gap. This CDR3 is 16 amino acids long. The CDR3 protein is CASSSPGQAWRETQYF. The CDR3 region has the DNA TGTGCCAGCAGTTCCCCCGGGCAGGCATGGAGGGAGACCCAGTACTTC.

This chain connects TRBV10-3 to TRBJ1-1, with D perhaps TRBD1 (5 bases). The germline V gene encodes CDR1 ENHRY and CDR2 SYGVKD. The CDR3 has 15 amino acids. The germline V and J ends were trimmed by 3 bases and 2 bases, with 13 bases remaining between them. The CDR3 is CAISDRQGYNTEAFF. Here the CDR3 DNA reads TGTGCCATCAGTGATCGTCAGGGCTACAACACTGAAGCTTTCTTT.

This rearrangement joins TRBV7-3 to TRBJ2-2; the match to TRBD2 covers 11 bases. V dropped 5 bases and J dropped 5; count of bases not matched to a gene: 10. The length of the CDR3 is 17 residues. From germline, CDR1 is SGHTA and CDR2 FQGTGA. The CDR3, as DNA: TGTGCCAGCAGCGACCCCGGGACTAGCGGTCTAACCGGGGAGCTGTTTTTT. Protein sequence: CASSDPGTSGLTGELFF.

V and J are TRBV20-1 and TRBJ2-2; 8 nucleotides agree with TRBD1. The germline V gene encodes CDR1 DFQATT and CDR2 SNEGSKA (reference sequence). CDR3 length: 12 residues. Trimming cost V 6 bases and J 6 bases; bases outside gene matches: 3. The CDR3 coding sequence is TGCAGTGCCGACAGGGGTGCCGGGGAGCTGTTTTTT. It encodes CSADRGAGELFF.

The chain employs TRBV6-1 and TRBJ2-1; D tentatively fits TRBD1 or TRBD2 (5 bases each). The V gene lost 2 bases and the J gene lost 7 bases, with 9 bases spanning the gap. Germline assignment: CDR1 MNHNS and CDR2 SASEGT. The CDR3 has 13 amino acids. In nucleotides, the CDR3 is TGTGCCAGCAGTGAACCCGGGGCAAATGAGCAGTTCTTC. As protein: CASSEPGANEQFF.

The rearrangement uses TRBV11-1 and TRBJ1-2; TRBD1 is a possible D gene (6 bases). The CDR3 contains 15 residues. V gave up 5 bases and J gave up 2 bases, with 15 bases separating them. Germline CDR1 SGHAT, CDR2 FQDESV (reference sequence). CDR3 region: CASSPLQGSNYGYTF. The CDR3 region has the DNA TGTGCCAGCAGCCCCCTTCAGGGGTCGAACTATGGCTACACCTTC.